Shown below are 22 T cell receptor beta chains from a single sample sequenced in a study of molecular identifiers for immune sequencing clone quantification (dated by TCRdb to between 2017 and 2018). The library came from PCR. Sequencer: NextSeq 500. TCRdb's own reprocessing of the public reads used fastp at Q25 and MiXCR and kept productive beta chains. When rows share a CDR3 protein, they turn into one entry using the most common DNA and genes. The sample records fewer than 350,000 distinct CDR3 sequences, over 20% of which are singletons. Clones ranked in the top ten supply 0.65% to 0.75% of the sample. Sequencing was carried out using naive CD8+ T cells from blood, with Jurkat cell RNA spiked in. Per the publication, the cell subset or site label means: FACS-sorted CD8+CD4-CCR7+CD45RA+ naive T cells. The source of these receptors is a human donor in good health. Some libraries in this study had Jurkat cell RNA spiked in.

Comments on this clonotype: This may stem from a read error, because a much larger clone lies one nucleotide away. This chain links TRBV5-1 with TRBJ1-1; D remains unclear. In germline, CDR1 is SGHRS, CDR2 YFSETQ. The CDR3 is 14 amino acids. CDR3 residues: CSSRYENMNTEAFF. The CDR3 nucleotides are TGCTCCAGCAGATACGAGAATATGAACACTGAAGCTTTCTTT.

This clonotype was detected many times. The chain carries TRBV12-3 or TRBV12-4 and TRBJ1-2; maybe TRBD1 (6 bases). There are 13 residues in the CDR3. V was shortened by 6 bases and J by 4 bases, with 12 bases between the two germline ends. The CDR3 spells CASRGWGRYGYTF. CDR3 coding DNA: TGTGCCAGCAGGGGGTGGGGGCGCTATGGCTACACCTTC.

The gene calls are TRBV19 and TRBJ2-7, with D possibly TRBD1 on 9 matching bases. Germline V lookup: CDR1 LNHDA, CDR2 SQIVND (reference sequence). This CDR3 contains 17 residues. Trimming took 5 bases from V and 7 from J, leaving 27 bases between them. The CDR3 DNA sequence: TGTGCCAGTAGTCTGATTTCCCCGGGACAGGGACTAGAGGAGCAGTACTTC. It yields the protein CASSLISPGQGLEEQYF. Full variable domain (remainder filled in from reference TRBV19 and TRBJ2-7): DGGITQSPKYLFRKEGQNVTLSCEQNLNHDAMYWYRQDPGQGLRLIYYSQIVNDFQKGDIAEGYSVSREKKESFPLTVTSAQKNPTAFYLCASSLISPGQGLEEQYFGPGTRLTVT.

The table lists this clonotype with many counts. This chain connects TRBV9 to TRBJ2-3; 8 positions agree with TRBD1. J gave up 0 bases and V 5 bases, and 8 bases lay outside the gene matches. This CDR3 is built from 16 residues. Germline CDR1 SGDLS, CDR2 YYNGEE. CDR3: CASRPPTGVSTDTQYF. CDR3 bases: TGTGCCAGCAGACCCCCGACAGGGGTCAGCACAGATACGCAGTATTTT. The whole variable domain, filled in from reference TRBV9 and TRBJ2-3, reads DSGVTQTPKHLITATGQRVTLRCSPRSGDLSVYWYQQSLDQGLQFLIQYYNGEERAKGNILERFSAQQFPDLHSELNLSSLELGDSALYFCASRPPTGVSTDTQYFGPGTRLTVL.

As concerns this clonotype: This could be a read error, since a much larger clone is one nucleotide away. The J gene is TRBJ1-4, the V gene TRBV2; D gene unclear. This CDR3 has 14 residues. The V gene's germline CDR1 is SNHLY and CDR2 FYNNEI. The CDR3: CARSEPRANEKLFF. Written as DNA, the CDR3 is TGTGCCCGCAGTGAGCCGCGGGCTAATGAAAAACTGTTTTTT. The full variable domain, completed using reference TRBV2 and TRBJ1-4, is EPEVTQTPSHQVTQMGQEVILRCVPISNHLYFYWYRQILGQKVEFLVSFYNNEISEKSEIFDDQFSVERPDGSNFTLKIRSTKLEDSAMYFCARSEPRANEKLFFGSGTQLSVL.

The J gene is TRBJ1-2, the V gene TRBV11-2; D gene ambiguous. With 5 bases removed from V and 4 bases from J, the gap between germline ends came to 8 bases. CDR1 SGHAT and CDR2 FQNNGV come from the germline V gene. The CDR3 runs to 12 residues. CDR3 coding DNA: TGTGCCAGCAGCCTAAACACCTATGGCTACACCTTC. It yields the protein CASSLNTYGYTF. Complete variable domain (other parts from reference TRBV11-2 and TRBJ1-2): EAGVAQSPRYKIIEKRQSVAFWCNPISGHATLYWYQQILGQGPKLLIQFQNNGVVDDSQLPKDRFSAERLKGVDSTLKIQPAKLEDSAVYLCASSLNTYGYTFGSGTRLTVV.

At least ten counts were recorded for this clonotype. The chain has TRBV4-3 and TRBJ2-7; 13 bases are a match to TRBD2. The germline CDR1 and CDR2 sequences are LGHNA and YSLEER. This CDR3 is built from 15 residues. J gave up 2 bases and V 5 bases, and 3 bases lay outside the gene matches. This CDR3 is CASSYGTSGTYEQYF. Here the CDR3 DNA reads TGCGCCAGCAGCTACGGGACTAGCGGGACCTACGAGCAGTACTTC.

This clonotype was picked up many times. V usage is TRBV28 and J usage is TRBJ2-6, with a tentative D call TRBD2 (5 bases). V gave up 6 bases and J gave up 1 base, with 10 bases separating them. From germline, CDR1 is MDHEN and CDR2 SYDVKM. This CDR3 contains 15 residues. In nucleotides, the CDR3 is TGTGCCAGCAGATTCCGGGGATCTGGGGCCAACGTCCTGACTTTC. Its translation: CASRFRGSGANVLTF.

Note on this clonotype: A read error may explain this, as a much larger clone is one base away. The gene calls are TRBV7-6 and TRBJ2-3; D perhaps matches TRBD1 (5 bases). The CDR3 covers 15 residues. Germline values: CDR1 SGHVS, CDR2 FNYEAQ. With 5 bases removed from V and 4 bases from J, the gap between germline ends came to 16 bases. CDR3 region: CASSPDPGFADTQYF. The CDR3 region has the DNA TGTGCCAGCAGCCCAGATCCAGGGTTTGCAGATACGCAGTATTTT.

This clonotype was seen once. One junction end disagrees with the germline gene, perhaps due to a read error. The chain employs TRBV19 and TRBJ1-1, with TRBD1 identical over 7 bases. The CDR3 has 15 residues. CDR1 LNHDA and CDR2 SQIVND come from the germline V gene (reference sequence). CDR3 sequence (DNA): TGTGCCAGTAGTATAGTTTACAGGGGAGTTACTGAAGCCTTCTTT. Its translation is CASSIVYRGVTEAFF. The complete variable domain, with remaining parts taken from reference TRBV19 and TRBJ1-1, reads DGGITQSPKYLFRKEGQNVTLSCEQNLNHDAMYWYRQDPGQGLRLIYYSQIVNDFQKGDIAEGYSVSREKKESFPLTVTSAQKNPTAFYLCASSIVYRGVTEAFFGQGTRLTVV.

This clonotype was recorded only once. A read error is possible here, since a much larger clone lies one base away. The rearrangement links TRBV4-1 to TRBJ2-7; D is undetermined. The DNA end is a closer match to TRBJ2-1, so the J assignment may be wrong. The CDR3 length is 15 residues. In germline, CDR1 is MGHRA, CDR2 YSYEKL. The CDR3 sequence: CASSQEPALTYEQFF. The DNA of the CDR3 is TGCGCCAGCAGCCAAGAACCGGCCCTAACCTACGAGCAGTTCTTC.

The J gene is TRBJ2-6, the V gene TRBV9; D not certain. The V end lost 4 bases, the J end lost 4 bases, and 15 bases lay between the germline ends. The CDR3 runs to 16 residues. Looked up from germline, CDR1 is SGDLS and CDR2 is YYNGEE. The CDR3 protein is CASSLGTPSGANVLTF. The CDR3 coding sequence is TGTGCCAGCAGCCTGGGTACACCCTCCGGGGCCAACGTCCTGACTTTC.

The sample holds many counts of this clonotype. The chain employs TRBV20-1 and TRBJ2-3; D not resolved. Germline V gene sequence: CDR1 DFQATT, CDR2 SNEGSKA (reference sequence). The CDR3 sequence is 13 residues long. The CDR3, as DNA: TGCAGCACGACTCCTCCTTCCACAGATACGCAGTATTTT. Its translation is CSTTPPSTDTQYF.

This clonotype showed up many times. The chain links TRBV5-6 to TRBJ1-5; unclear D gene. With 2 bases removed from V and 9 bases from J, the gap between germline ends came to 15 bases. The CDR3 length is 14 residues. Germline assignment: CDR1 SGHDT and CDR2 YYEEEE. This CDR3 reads CASSLFYPAGPQHF. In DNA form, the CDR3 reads TGTGCCAGCAGCTTATTCTATCCCGCTGGGCCCCAGCATTTT.

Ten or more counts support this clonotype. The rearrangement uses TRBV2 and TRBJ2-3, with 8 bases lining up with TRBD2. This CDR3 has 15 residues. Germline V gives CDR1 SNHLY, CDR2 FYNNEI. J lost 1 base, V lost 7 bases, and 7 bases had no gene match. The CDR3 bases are TGTGCCAGCATCCTGACTAGCGCCCGCACAGATACGCAGTATTTT. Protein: CASILTSARTDTQYF.

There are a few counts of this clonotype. The CDR3: CASGSTGTGRNEQFF. For the CDR3, the DNA is TGTGCTAGTGGTTCCACCGGGACAGGGAGGAATGAGCAGTTCTTC. The chain is built from TRBV12-5 and TRBJ2-1; TRBD1 agrees at 9 bases. V lost 4 bases and J lost 7; bases outside the gene matches: 8. Germline V gives CDR1 LGHNT, CDR2 FRNRAP. The CDR3 has 15 residues.

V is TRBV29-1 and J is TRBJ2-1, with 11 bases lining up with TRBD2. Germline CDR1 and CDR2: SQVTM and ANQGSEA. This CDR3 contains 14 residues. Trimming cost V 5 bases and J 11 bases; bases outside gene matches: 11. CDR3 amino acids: CSVRLAGPVGKQFF. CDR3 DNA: TGCAGCGTTAGACTAGCGGGACCCGTGGGTAAGCAGTTCTTC.

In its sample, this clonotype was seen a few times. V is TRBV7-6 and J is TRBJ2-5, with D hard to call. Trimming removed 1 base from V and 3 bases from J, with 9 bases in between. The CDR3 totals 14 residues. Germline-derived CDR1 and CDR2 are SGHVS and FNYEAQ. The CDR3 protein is CASSLVSDEETQYF. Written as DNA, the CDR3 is TGTGCCAGCAGCTTAGTATCGGATGAAGAGACCCAGTACTTC. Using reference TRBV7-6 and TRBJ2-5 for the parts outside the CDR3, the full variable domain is GAGVSQSPRYKVTKRGQDVALRCDPISGHVSLYWYRQALGQGPEFLTYFNYEAQQDKSGLPNDRFSAERPEGSISTLTIQRTEQRDSAMYRCASSLVSDEETQYFGPGTRLLVL.

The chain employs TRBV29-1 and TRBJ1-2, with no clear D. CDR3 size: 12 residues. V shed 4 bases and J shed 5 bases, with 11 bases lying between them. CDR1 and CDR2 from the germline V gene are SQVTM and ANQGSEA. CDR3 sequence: CSVVWEDYGYTF. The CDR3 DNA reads TGCAGCGTTGTATGGGAAGATTATGGCTACACCTTC.

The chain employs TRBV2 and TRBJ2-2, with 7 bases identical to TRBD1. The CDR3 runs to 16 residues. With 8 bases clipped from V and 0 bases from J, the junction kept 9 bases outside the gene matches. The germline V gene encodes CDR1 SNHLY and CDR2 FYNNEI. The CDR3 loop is CASEDRIETNTGELFF. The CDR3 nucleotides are TGTGCCAGCGAGGACAGGATTGAAACGAACACCGGGGAGCTGTTTTTT. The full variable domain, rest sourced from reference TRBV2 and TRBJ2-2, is EPEVTQTPSHQVTQMGQEVILRCVPISNHLYFYWYRQILGQKVEFLVSFYNNEISEKSEIFDDQFSVERPDGSNFTLKIRSTKLEDSAMYFCASEDRIETNTGELFFGEGSRLTVL.

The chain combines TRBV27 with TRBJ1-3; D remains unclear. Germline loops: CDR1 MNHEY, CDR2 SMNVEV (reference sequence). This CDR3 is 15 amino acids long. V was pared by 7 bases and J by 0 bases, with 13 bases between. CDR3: CASKKVGDSGNTIYF. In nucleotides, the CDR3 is TGTGCCAGCAAAAAAGTCGGGGACTCTGGAAACACCATATATTTT.

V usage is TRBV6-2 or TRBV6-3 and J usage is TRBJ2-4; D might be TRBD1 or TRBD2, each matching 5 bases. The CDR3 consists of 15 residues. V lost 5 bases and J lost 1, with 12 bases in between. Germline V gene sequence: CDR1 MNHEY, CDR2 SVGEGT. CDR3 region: CASSKWDGAKNIQYF. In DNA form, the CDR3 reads TGTGCCAGCAGTAAATGGGACGGTGCCAAAAACATTCAGTACTTC.